Reported below is one T cell receptor beta chain. This record comes from a study of blood T cell repertoires in COVID-19. This CDR3 spans 13 amino acids. Trimming removed 1 base at V and 6 bases at J, with 10 bases between. Per germline, CDR1 SGHTA and CDR2 FQGNSA. Clones were read by immunoSEQ multiplex PCR, and TCRdb kept only the in-frame ones, dropping some. The sample holds about 80,000 clones, about 78% seen once. The J gene is TRBJ2-7, the V gene TRBV7-2; tentative D call: TRBD2 (6 bases). This clonotype was sampled from a human donor in a cohort sampled during active COVID-19. The sequenced sample consisted of peripheral blood. The CDR3 DNA sequence: TGTGCCAGCAGCTTAGGTCTGGGAGGCGAGCAGTACTTC. This gives the protein CASSLGLGGEQYF.